One and the same sample provided the 20 T cell receptor beta chains below, sequenced in a study of Graves' ophthalmopathy and Graves' hyperthyroidism. For repertoire sequencing, the TCR beta CDR3 regions were amplified from RNA transcripts. RT-PCR with HTBI primers came first, then second-round multiplex PCR. TCRdb called the multiplex PCR reads again in MiXCR, with one record for every CDR3 protein. The table records 650,000 to 800,000 distinct CDR3 sequences, about 41% of them present only once. Sequences were obtained from peripheral blood. The receptors come from an adult man with Graves' ophthalmopathy.

This clonotype was observed a few times. One end of the junction does not line up with germline, which may come from a read error. The rearrangement joins TRBV10-3 to TRBJ2-6; D is possibly TRBD2 (5 bases). This CDR3 comprises 15 residues. Looked up from germline, CDR1 is ENHRY and CDR2 is SYGVKD. Here the CDR3 DNA reads TGTGCCAGCAGTTACTCGAGGGCTGGGGCCAACGTCCTGACTTTC. Translating it yields CASSYSRAGANVLTF.

This clonotype was counted ten times or more. The J gene is TRBJ1-4, the V gene TRBV19, with D possibly being TRBD1 (6 bases). CDR1 is LNHDA and CDR2 is SQIVND in the germline V gene (reference sequence). This CDR3 spans 13 amino acids. Trimming pared 3 bases from V and 7 bases from J, leaving 9 bases between. The chain's CDR3 is CASSISGVEKLFF. CDR3 coding DNA: TGTGCCAGTAGTATCTCAGGGGTTGAAAAACTGTTTTTT.

A word on this clonotype: A much larger clone lies a single base off, so this may be a read error. This chain uses TRBV5-1 with TRBJ2-5; TRBD1 matches at 7 bases. The CDR3 totals 14 residues. CDR1 SGHRS and CDR2 YFSETQ come from the germline V gene. Trimming took 3 bases from V and 5 from J; bases not matched to a gene: 7. As DNA, the CDR3 is TGCGCCAGCAGCTCCGGACAGGTTGAGGAGACCCAGTACTTC. Translating it yields CASSSGQVEETQYF.

Regarding this clonotype: The conserved phenylalanine or tryptophan normally closing the CDR3 is absent here, so this likely arose from a read error. This chain joins TRBV10-3 and TRBJ2-7; D perhaps matches TRBD1 (5 bases). The CDR3 has 14 amino acids. Per germline, CDR1 ENHRY and CDR2 SYGVKD. The CDR3: CASSIYRQSYEQYL. In nucleotides, the CDR3 is TGTGCCAGCAGTATTTACCGACAGTCCTACGAGCAGTACCTC.

Notes on this clonotype: A read error may produce the germline difference seen at one junction end. V gene TRBV5-1 combines with J gene TRBJ2-7; no reliable D call. The CDR3 runs 14 residues. Per the germline V gene, CDR1 is SGHRS and CDR2 is YFSETQ. The CDR3 protein is CASSYSDGYYGQYF. The DNA for the CDR3 is TGCGCCAGCAGCTACTCGGACGGTTACTACGGGCAGTACTTC.

The chain has TRBV2 and TRBJ2-5; maybe TRBD2 (5 bases). The V end was cut by 7 bases, the J end by 5 bases, with 14 bases between. The CDR3 consists of 13 residues. Per the germline V gene, CDR1 is SNHLY and CDR2 is FYNNEI. The CDR3 loop reads CASNRGTEETQYF. DNA for the CDR3: TGTGCCAGCAATCGGGGTACAGAGGAGACCCAGTACTTC.

The J gene is TRBJ2-3, the V gene TRBV24-1; D is perhaps TRBD1 or TRBD2 (5 bases each). V dropped 7 bases and J dropped 1 base, with 11 bases sitting between them. Germline CDR1 and CDR2: KGHDR and SFDVKD. The CDR3 spans 14 residues. This CDR3 reads CATRGQGGTDTQYF. The CDR3 DNA reads as TGTGCCACCAGGGGTCAGGGAGGCACAGATACGCAGTATTTT.

This clonotype was picked up many times. J is TRBJ1-3 and V is TRBV7-9, with D possibly being TRBD1 (6 bases). V lost 1 base to trimming and J lost 2 bases, with 6 bases between them. Germline V gives CDR1 SEHNR, CDR2 FQNEAQ (reference sequence). This CDR3 contains 14 residues. The CDR3 DNA is TGTGCCAGCAGCTTAGACAGGGCTGGAAACACCATATATTTT. This sequence encodes CASSLDRAGNTIYF.

To note about this clonotype: A read error may account for a junction end that differs from germline. This sequence joins TRBV7-9 and TRBJ2-5; the D gene is possibly TRBD2 (5 bases). This CDR3 contains 14 residues. Germline V gene data show CDR1 as SEHNR and CDR2 as FQNEAQ (reference sequence). DNA for the CDR3: TGTGCCAGCAGCTTTTCCGGGGTGCAAGGGACCCAGTACTTC. It is translated as CASSFSGVQGTQYF.

The chain carries TRBV11-1 and TRBJ1-4; the D is unclear. V dropped 8 bases and J dropped 8 bases, with 18 bases sitting between them. The CDR3 spans 14 residues. Germline CDR1 SGHAT, CDR2 FQDESV (reference sequence). In DNA, the CDR3 is TGTGCCAGCTCACTCCGGGGAGAGAGAGAAAAACTGTTTTTT. It is translated as CASSLRGEREKLFF.

The gene calls are TRBV29-1 and TRBJ2-7; D may be TRBD1 (6 bases). The CDR3 runs to 13 residues. Germline assignment: CDR1 SQVTM and CDR2 ANQGSEA. V was shortened by 7 bases and J by 5 bases, with 18 bases between the two germline ends. The CDR3 region has the DNA TGCAGCGCCCGAACCGGGACACCCGACGAGCAGTACTTC. Protein sequence: CSARTGTPDEQYF.

The chain recombines TRBV20-1 with TRBJ1-5, with TRBD1 matching over 7 bases. Germline V CDR1 and CDR2: DFQATT, SNEGSKA (reference sequence). Trimming removed 0 bases from V and 6 bases from J; junction bases left unmatched: 11. The CDR3 is made up of 16 amino acids. This CDR3 reads CSAREGTQGGGQPQHF. CDR3 bases: TGCAGTGCTAGAGAGGGGACCCAGGGGGGTGGTCAGCCCCAGCATTTT.

The V call is TRBV29-1, the J call TRBJ2-5; D is tentatively TRBD1 or TRBD2 (5 bases each). V was shortened by 4 bases and J by 6 bases, with 6 bases between the two germline ends. CDR1 is SQVTM, CDR2 ANQGSEA, per germline. CDR3 size: 10 residues. The CDR3 DNA is TGCAGCGTTGCGGGGCAGACCCAGTACTTC. This gives the protein CSVAGQTQYF.

This clonotype was seen ten or more times. The genes are TRBV4-1 and TRBJ1-2; weak D call: TRBD1 (5 bases). V lost 0 bases to trimming and J lost 4 bases, with 12 bases between them. This CDR3 has 15 amino acids. CDR1 MGHRA and CDR2 YSYEKL come from the germline V gene. The CDR3 loop reads CASSQDRGSGYGYTF. CDR3 sequence (DNA): TGCGCCAGCAGCCAAGATCGGGGCAGTGGCTATGGCTACACCTTC.

This clonotype was recorded many times. The chain couples TRBV7-8 to TRBJ1-1; no reliable D call. Germline V gene lookup returns CDR1 SGHVS and CDR2 FQNEAQ. This CDR3 comprises 15 residues. Trimming shortened V by 0 bases and J by 1 base, and 9 bases separated the two germline ends. The chain's CDR3 is CASSLAFQANTEAFF. DNA for the CDR3: TGTGCCAGCAGCTTAGCGTTCCAGGCGAACACTGAAGCTTTCTTT.

The chain has TRBV12-5 and TRBJ1-5; TRBD1 might be the D (5 bases). The CDR3 loop spans 15 amino acids. The germline V and J ends were trimmed by 4 bases and 7 bases, with 17 bases remaining between them. CDR1 is LGHNT and CDR2 is FRNRAP in the germline V gene. In DNA form, the CDR3 reads TGTGCTAGTGGTTGGGACTTGGACGGTCTGCAGCCCCAGCATTTT. Protein sequence: CASGWDLDGLQPQHF.

In its sample, this clonotype was seen many times. The gene calls are TRBV19 and TRBJ2-7; 11 bases match TRBD2. Germline loops: CDR1 LNHDA, CDR2 SQIVND (reference sequence). The CDR3 has 14 residues. Trimming cost V 3 bases and J 5 bases; bases outside gene matches: 3. The CDR3 DNA reads as TGTGCCAGTAGTATTACTAGCGGGAGACACGAGCAGTACTTC. Amino acid sequence: CASSITSGRHEQYF.

The V and J genes are TRBV10-3 and TRBJ1-5; maybe TRBD1 (5 bases). Germline CDR1 reads ENHRY; CDR2 reads SYGVKD. V was clipped by 1 base and J by 7 bases, with 23 bases between them. The CDR3 sequence is 18 residues long. The DNA for the CDR3 is TGTGCCATCAGTGAGTTGGCTGGGGCACAGGACTACGAGCAGCCCCAGCATTTT. Translation: CAISELAGAQDYEQPQHF.

This clonotype was picked up many times. This rearrangement joins TRBV19 to TRBJ1-3; D gene uncertain. Germline assignment: CDR1 LNHDA and CDR2 SQIVND (reference sequence). The CDR3 loop spans 13 amino acids. V lost 8 bases to trimming and J lost 0 bases, with 8 bases between them. The CDR3 loop is CASWSLSGNTIYF. The CDR3 DNA is TGTGCCAGTTGGAGCCTCTCTGGAAACACCATATATTTT.

The rearrangement joins TRBV7-9 to TRBJ2-2; 14 nucleotides align to TRBD2. The J segment lost 7 bases and the V segment lost 5 bases, leaving 9 bases of the junction unmatched. Germline V gene sequence: CDR1 SEHNR, CDR2 FQNEAQ (reference sequence). CDR3 length: 17 amino acids. The CDR3 coding sequence is TGTGCCAGCAGCGGACTAGCGGGAGGCCGAAGGGACGGGGAGCTGTTTTTT. This encodes CASSGLAGGRRDGELFF. Using reference TRBV7-9 and TRBJ2-2 for the parts outside the CDR3, the full variable domain is DTGVSQNPRHKITKRGQNVTFRCDPISEHNRLYWYRQTLGQGPEFLTYFQNEAQLEKSRLLSDRFSAERPKGSFSTLEIQRTEQGDSAMYLCASSGLAGGRRDGELFFGEGSRLTVL.